Listed here are 19 T cell receptor beta chains from one sample, sequenced in a study of blood T cell repertoires in COVID-19. Sequencing used immunoSEQ multiplex PCR; TCRdb keeps in-frame clones, though not all of them. The table lists about 250,000 clones, roughly 87% of them singletons. Sequencing was performed on PBMCs or T cells enriched from blood (not recorded which). The receptor set was obtained from a woman younger than 45 with acute COVID-19.

V and J are TRBV7-6 and TRBJ2-5, with 11 positions matching TRBD2. This CDR3 has 15 amino acids. Germline loops: CDR1 SGHVS, CDR2 FNYEAQ. J gave up 2 bases and V 4 bases, and 3 bases lay outside the gene matches. The CDR3 DNA sequence: TGTGCCAGCAGCTCGACTAGCGGGGCACAAGAGACCCAGTACTTC. It yields the protein CASSSTSGAQETQYF.

This rearrangement joins TRBV4-1 to TRBJ1-1; TRBD1 might be the D (6 bases). V was trimmed by 0 bases and J by 11 bases, leaving 19 bases between them. The V gene's germline CDR1 is MGHRA and CDR2 YSYEKL. The CDR3 extends over 15 amino acids. The CDR3 spells CASSQDPTGRVSAFF. CDR3 DNA: TGCGCCAGCAGCCAAGACCCCACAGGGAGGGTCTCGGCTTTCTTT.

The CDR3 coding sequence is TGTGCCAGCAGCGAGGGACAATATAATTCACCCCTCCACTTT. Its protein is CASSEGQYNSPLHF. The rearrangement uses TRBV9 and TRBJ1-6; tentative D call: TRBD1 (6 bases). CDR1 SGDLS and CDR2 YYNGEE come from the germline V gene. V lost 3 bases to trimming and J lost 4 bases, with 8 bases between them. This CDR3 is 14 amino acids long.

The rearrangement joins TRBV27 to TRBJ1-5, with D possibly being TRBD1 (5 bases). The V gene lost 0 bases and the J gene lost 3 bases, with 12 bases spanning the gap. The germline V gene encodes CDR1 MNHEY and CDR2 SMNVEV (reference sequence). The CDR3 sequence is 16 residues long. The CDR3 DNA sequence: TGTGCCAGCAGTTTATCCGGAGGGGTGTACAATCAGCCCCAGCATTTT. Translating it yields CASSLSGGVYNQPQHF.

The chain uses TRBV29-1 and TRBJ2-7, with 9 bases identical to TRBD1. The CDR3 is made up of 13 amino acids. The germline V gene has CDR1 SQVTM and CDR2 ANQGSEA. V shed 4 bases, J shed 0 bases, and the junction held 1 base outside the gene matches. Here the CDR3 DNA reads TGCAGCGTTGGGACAGGGGACTCCTACGAGCAGTACTTC. This codes for CSVGTGDSYEQYF.

The chain has TRBV18 and TRBJ1-2; 8 bases are shared with TRBD1. Germline V gene data show CDR1 as KGHSH and CDR2 as LQKENI. Unmatched junction bases numbered 6, after V lost 4 bases and J lost 5 bases. The CDR3 runs to 14 residues. CDR3: CASSQQGANYGYTF. CDR3 nucleotide sequence: TGTGCCAGCTCACAGCAGGGGGCAAATTATGGCTACACCTTC. Full variable domain (missing parts from reference TRBV18 and TRBJ1-2): NAGVMQNPRHLVRRRGQEARLRCSPMKGHSHVYWYRQLPEEGLKFMVYLQKENIIDESGMPKERFSAEFPKEGPSILRIQQVVRGDSAAYFCASSQQGANYGYTFGSGTRLTVV.

CDR3 amino acids: CASGGTSSYNEQFF. The CDR3 DNA reads TGTGCCAGCGGCGGGACTAGCTCCTACAATGAGCAGTTCTTC. The chain joins TRBV9 to TRBJ2-1; 8 nucleotides line up with TRBD2. V gave up 7 bases and J gave up 0 bases; unmatched junction bases: 3. CDR1 is SGDLS, CDR2 YYNGEE, per germline. The CDR3 runs 14 residues.

V is TRBV10-3 and J is TRBJ2-1; the match to TRBD2 covers 14 bases. The CDR3 covers 16 residues. Losses at the gene ends were 6 bases for V and 6 bases for J; bases not matched to a gene: 7. Germline V lookup: CDR1 ENHRY, CDR2 SYGVKD. The chain's CDR3 is CAIRVNGTSGSNEQFF. The CDR3 nucleotides read TGTGCCATCAGGGTTAACGGGACTAGCGGGAGCAATGAGCAGTTCTTC.

This clone was seen only once. In the same sample, other DNA sequences code for this CDR3. The chain joins TRBV2 to TRBJ1-4; 7 bases line up with TRBD1. CDR3 length: 13 amino acids. J gave up 7 bases and V 2 bases, and 1 base lay outside the gene matches. Germline V CDR1 and CDR2: SNHLY, FYNNEI. CDR3 region: CASSEQGGEKLFF. CDR3 DNA sequence: TGTGCCAGCAGTGAACAGGGGGGTGAAAAACTGTTTTTT.

The CDR3 DNA reads TGTGCCAGTAGTATAGGACAGGGGTATTACAATGAGCAGTTCTTC. Translation gives CASSIGQGYYNEQFF. The gene calls are TRBV19 and TRBJ2-1; 8 bases match TRBD1. There are 15 residues in the CDR3. V gave up 1 base and J gave up 4 bases; unmatched junction bases: 3. Germline CDR1 and CDR2: LNHDA and SQIVND (reference sequence).

The chain recombines TRBV7-2 with TRBJ2-7, with 7 bases identical to TRBD1. V lost 5 bases, J lost 5 bases, and 9 bases stayed unmatched. Germline CDR1 is SGHTA and CDR2 is FQGNSA. The CDR3 length is 14 residues. CDR3 nucleotide sequence: TGTGCCAGCAGCACCCACAGGGGTAGCGACGAGCAGTACTTC. Its protein is CASSTHRGSDEQYF.

This clone turned up a few times. The chain uses TRBV27 and TRBJ1-6; the D is unclear. Trimming cost V 7 bases and J 8 bases, with 18 bases left between them. This CDR3 is 15 amino acids long. CDR1 is MNHEY, CDR2 SMNVEV, per germline (reference sequence). The CDR3 DNA reads TGTGCCAGCACCTCCACCCAACAGTTTTATTCACCCCTCCACTTT. Its protein is CASTSTQQFYSPLHF.

The genes are TRBV9 and TRBJ2-3; 8 nucleotides align to TRBD1. Germline-derived CDR1 and CDR2 are SGDLS and YYNGEE. V shed 0 bases and J 4 bases; nucleotides not matched to a gene: 13. There are 18 residues in the CDR3. The CDR3 here is CASSVEDRDTPGPDTQYF. In DNA, the CDR3 is TGTGCCAGCAGCGTAGAGGACAGGGACACCCCAGGCCCAGATACGCAGTATTTT.

This rearrangement joins TRBV28 to TRBJ2-3; 9 bases line up with TRBD1. Germline loops: CDR1 MDHEN, CDR2 SYDVKM. J was trimmed by 1 base and V by 5 bases; bases with no gene match: 1. The CDR3 sequence is 14 residues long. The DNA for the CDR3 is TGTGCCAGCAGTGGGGACAGGGGCACAGATACGCAGTATTTT. As protein: CASSGDRGTDTQYF. The complete variable domain, with remaining parts taken from reference TRBV28 and TRBJ2-3, reads DVKVTQSSRYLVKRTGEKVFLECVQDMDHENMFWYRQDPGLGLRLIYFSYDVKMKEKGDIPEGYSVSREKKERFSLILESASTNQTSMYLCASSGDRGTDTQYFGPGTRLTVL.

The chain couples TRBV2 to TRBJ1-1; D possibly corresponds to TRBD1 (5 bases). V was cut by 2 bases and J by 1 base, with 14 bases left in between. The CDR3 totals 16 residues. Per the germline V gene, CDR1 is SNHLY and CDR2 is FYNNEI. Written as DNA, the CDR3 is TGTGCCAGCAGTGAAATCTCAGGGATCCCGAACACTGAAGCTTTCTTT. Its protein is CASSEISGIPNTEAFF.

This clone appeared a few times. The rearrangement uses TRBV11-2 and TRBJ1-2; 7 bases line up with TRBD1. J lost 6 bases, V lost 1 base, and 5 bases had no gene match. In germline, CDR1 is SGHAT, CDR2 FQNNGV. The CDR3 length is 14 residues. The CDR3 coding sequence is TGTGCCAGCAGCTTAGGCCTGACAGGGAATGGCTACACCTTC. Its protein product is CASSLGLTGNGYTF.

In its sample, this clone was seen once. The V and J genes are TRBV28 and TRBJ2-7; D remains unclear. V lost 6 bases and J 3 bases, leaving 9 bases between the germline ends. The CDR3 runs 12 residues. The germline V gene has CDR1 MDHEN and CDR2 SYDVKM. CDR3 in amino acids: CASRQLYYEQYF. The CDR3 DNA reads TGTGCCAGCAGGCAGTTATACTACGAGCAGTACTTC.

The chain has TRBV5-4 and TRBJ2-5; 11 bases match TRBD2. The trim removed 0 bases at V and 14 bases at J, leaving 12 bases unmatched. CDR3 length: 15 amino acids. Germline V gene sequence: CDR1 SGHNT, CDR2 YYREEE (reference sequence). The CDR3 sequence is CASSLGASGGPRTYF. In DNA, the CDR3 is TGTGCCAGCAGCTTGGGTGCTAGCGGGGGGCCACGAACCTACTTC.

This clone was recorded only once. CDR3 nucleotide sequence: TGTGCCAGCAGCTTTAAAGGGACAGGACCTCAAGTAGAGACCCAGTACTTC. Translation: CASSFKGTGPQVETQYF. The chain has TRBV7-9 and TRBJ2-5; 8 bases align to TRBD1. V was pared by 3 bases and J by 4 bases, with 13 bases of the junction left unmatched. Germline CDR1 reads SEHNR; CDR2 reads FQNEAQ (reference sequence). The CDR3 has 17 residues.